This TCR beta chain is drawn from a study of regulatory dendritic cells for organ transplantation. Clones were sequenced by immunoSEQ multiplex PCR, and TCRdb holds only the in-frame ones, with some missing. The data contain about 7,100 clones, about 67% of them singletons. Study-wide findings and caveats: Naive T cells showed high diversity, memory cells less, memory CD8+ least. Mature dendritic cells appeared to drive more memory CD8+ clonal expansion than regulatory ones.

CFSE-labeled sorted T cells met regulatory or mature dendritic cells for 5 to 6 days. This CDR3 has 14 amino acids. The V gene lost 7 bases and the J gene lost 4 bases, with 17 bases spanning the gap. The germline CDR1 and CDR2 sequences are SGHRS and YFSETQ. In regard to this clone: Its antigen is currently unknown.

The rearrangement links TRBV5-1 to TRBJ1-1, with a weak D call TRBD1 (5 bases). This TCR was sampled from a human donor in good health. Sequenced sample: memory CD4+ T cells from blood cultured with dendritic cells. Described subset: CD45RO+ memory T cells. DNA of the CDR3: TGCGCCAGCGGAGGAGGGGCGGGTATCACTGAAGCTTTCTTT. Translation gives CASGGGAGITEAFF.